Included here is one T cell receptor (beta chain) sequence, with context. Its specificity is not known. This sample also contains other DNA sequences that code for the same CDR3. Produced via immunoSEQ multiplex PCR; TCRdb's table is partial and in-frame only. Altogether more than 2 million clones are present, roughly 94% being singletons, with the ten largest covering around 0.13%. The V end was cut by 6 bases, the J end by 6 bases, with 8 bases between. Germline V gene lookup returns CDR1 KGHSH and CDR2 LQKENI. This CDR3 spans 11 amino acids. This sample was included in a study of shared clonotypes between healthy human individuals. General observations from the study: Naive subsets, compared against memory subsets, generally had larger estimated richness values. The naive CD4 repertoires of a handful of donors were compared, and approximately 4.5% of clonotypes were shared.

The material sequenced was naive CD4+ T cells sorted from blood. Subset reported: CD45RA+ positively selected. V and J are TRBV18 and TRBJ1-1; D is unresolved. The TCR sequence derives from a man between 18 and 35 years old in good health. The CDR3 bases are TGTGCCAGCTCTCCCGGTCCTGAAGCTTTCTTT. This sequence encodes CASSPGPEAFF.